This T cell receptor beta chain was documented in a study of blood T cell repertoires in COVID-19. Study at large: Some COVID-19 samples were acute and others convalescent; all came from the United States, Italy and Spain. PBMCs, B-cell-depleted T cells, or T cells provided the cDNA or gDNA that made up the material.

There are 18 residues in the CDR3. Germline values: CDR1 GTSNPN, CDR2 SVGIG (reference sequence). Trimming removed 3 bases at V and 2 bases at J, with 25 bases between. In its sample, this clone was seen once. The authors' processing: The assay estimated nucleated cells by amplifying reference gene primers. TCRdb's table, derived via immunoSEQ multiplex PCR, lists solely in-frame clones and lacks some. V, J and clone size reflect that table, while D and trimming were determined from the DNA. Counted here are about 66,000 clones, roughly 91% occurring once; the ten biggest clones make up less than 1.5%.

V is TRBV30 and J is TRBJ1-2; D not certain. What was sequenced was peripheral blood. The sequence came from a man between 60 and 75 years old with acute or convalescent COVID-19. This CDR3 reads CAWRVLRRTQSRNYGYTF. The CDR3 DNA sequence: TGTGCCTGGAGGGTCCTTAGGAGGACCCAGTCACGGAACTATGGCTACACCTTC.